This T cell receptor beta chain was documented in a study of shared clonotypes between healthy human individuals. V shed 5 bases and J 7 bases; nucleotides not matched to a gene: 6. CDR1 and CDR2 from the germline V gene are SGHTA and FQGTGA. The CDR3 contains 13 residues. Profiled with immunoSEQ multiplex PCR; TCRdb holds only in-frame clones, not every one. The sample comprises 2 million to 2.5 million clones, roughly 95% of which are singletons, and around 0.13% rests with the top ten. The chain employs TRBV7-3 and TRBJ1-2, with 8 nucleotides matching TRBD1. The specimen was naive CD4+ T cells sorted from blood. Subset described: CD45RA+ positively selected. This receptor was identified in a man aged 18 to 29 in good health. The CDR3 loop reads CASSVGQGGGYTF. The CDR3 DNA reads as TGTGCCAGCAGCGTTGGACAGGGAGGTGGCTACACCTTC.